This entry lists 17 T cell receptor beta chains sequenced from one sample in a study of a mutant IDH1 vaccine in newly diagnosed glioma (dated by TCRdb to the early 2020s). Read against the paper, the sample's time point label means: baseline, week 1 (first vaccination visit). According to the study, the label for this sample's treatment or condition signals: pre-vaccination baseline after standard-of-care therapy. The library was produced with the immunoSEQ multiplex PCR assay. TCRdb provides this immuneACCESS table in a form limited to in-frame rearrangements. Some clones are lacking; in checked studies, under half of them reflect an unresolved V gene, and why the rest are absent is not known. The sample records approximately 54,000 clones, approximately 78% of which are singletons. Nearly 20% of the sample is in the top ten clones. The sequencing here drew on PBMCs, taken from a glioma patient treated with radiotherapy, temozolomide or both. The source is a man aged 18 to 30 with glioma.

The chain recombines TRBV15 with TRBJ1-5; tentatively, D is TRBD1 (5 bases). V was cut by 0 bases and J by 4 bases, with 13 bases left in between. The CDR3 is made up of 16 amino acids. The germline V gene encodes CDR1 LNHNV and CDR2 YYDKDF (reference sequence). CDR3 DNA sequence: TGTGCCACCAGCAGAGATGAGGAACAGGCTAATCAGCCCCAGCATTTT. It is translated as CATSRDEEQANQPQHF.

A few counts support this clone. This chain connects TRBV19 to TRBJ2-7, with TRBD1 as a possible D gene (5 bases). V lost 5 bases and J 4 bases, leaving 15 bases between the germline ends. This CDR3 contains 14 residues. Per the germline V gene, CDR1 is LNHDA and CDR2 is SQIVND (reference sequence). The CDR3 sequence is CASSLPDSRYEQYF. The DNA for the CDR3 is TGTGCCAGTAGTCTCCCCGACAGCCGATACGAGCAGTACTTC.

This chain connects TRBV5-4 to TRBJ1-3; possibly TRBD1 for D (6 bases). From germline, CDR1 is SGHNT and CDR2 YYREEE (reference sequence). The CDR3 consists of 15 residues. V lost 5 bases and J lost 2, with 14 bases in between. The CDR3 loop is CASSLDRLAGNTIYF. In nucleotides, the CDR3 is TGTGCCAGCAGTCTAGACAGGTTAGCTGGAAACACCATATATTTT.

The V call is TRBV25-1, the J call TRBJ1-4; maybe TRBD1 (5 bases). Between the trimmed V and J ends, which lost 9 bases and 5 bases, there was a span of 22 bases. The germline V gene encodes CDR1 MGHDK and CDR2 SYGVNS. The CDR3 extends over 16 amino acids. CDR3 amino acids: CARVNPGGEKNEKLFF. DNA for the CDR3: TGTGCCAGAGTAAACCCAGGAGGGGAGAAGAATGAAAAACTGTTTTTT. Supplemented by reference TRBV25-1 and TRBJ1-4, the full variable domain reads EADIYQTPRYLVIGTGKKITLECSQTMGHDKMYWYQQDPGMELHLIHYSYGVNSTEKGDLSSESTVSRIRTEHFPLTLESARPSHTSQYLCARVNPGGEKNEKLFFGSGTQLSVL.

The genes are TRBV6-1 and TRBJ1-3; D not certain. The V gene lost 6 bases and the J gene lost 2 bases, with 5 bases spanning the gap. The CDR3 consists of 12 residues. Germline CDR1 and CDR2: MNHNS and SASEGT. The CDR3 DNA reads TGTGCCAGCAGGCTCCCTGGAAACACCATATATTTT. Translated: CASRLPGNTIYF.

CDR3 amino acids: CASSPDRFYGYTF. CDR3 in DNA: TGTGCCAGCAGCCCCGACAGATTCTATGGCTACACCTTC. The chain links TRBV7-2 to TRBJ1-2, with TRBD1 as a possible D gene (5 bases). The V gene's germline CDR1 is SGHTA and CDR2 FQGNSA. The V gene lost 5 bases and the J gene lost 4 bases, with 11 bases spanning the gap. This CDR3 spans 13 amino acids.

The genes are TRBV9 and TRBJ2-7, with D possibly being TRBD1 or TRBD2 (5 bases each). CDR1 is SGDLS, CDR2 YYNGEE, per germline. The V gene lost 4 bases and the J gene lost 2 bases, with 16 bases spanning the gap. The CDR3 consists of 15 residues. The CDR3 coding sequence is TGTGCCAGCAGCCCCGCCGAGGGGCAGACCTACGAGCAGTACTTC. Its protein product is CASSPAEGQTYEQYF.

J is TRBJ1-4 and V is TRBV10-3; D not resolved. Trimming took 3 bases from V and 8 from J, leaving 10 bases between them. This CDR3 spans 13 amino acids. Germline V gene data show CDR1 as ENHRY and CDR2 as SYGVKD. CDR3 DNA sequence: TGTGCCATCAGTGACCCGACGGGGGAAAAACTGTTTTTT. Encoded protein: CAISDPTGEKLFF.

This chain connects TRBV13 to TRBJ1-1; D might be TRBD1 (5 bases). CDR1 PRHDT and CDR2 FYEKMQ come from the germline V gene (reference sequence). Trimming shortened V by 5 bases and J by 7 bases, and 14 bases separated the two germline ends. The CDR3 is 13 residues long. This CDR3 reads CASSPGMGREAFF. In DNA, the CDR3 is TGTGCCAGCAGCCCAGGGATGGGCCGTGAAGCTTTCTTT.

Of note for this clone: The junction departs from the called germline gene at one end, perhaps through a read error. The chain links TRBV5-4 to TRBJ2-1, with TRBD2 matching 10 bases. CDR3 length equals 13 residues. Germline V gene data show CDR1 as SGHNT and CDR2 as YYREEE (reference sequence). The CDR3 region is CASSTQLAGPPLF. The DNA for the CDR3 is TGTGCCAGCAGCACACAACTAGCGGGGCCCCCCCTCTTC.

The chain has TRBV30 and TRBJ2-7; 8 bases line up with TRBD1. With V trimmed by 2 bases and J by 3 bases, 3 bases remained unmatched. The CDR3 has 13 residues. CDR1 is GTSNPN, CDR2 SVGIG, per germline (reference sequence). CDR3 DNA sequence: TGTGCCTGGAGTTTTACAGGGGGCTACGAGCAGTACTTC. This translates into CAWSFTGGYEQYF.

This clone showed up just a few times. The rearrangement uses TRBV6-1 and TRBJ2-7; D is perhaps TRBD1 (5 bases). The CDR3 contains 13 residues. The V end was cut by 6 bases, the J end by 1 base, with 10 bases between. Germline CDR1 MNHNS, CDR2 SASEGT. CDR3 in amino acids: CASRGSGSYEQYF. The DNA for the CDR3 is TGTGCCAGCAGGGGATCAGGGTCCTACGAGCAGTACTTC.

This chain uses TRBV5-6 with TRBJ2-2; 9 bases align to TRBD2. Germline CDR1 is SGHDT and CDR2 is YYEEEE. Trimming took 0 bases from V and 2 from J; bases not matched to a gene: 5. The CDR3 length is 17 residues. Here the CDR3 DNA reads TGTGCCAGCAGCTTGGTTAGGGGACTAGCTAACACCGGGGAGCTGTTTTTT. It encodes CASSLVRGLANTGELFF.

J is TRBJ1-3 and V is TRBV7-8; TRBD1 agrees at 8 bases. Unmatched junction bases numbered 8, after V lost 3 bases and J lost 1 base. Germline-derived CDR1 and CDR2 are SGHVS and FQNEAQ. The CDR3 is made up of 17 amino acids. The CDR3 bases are TGTGCCAGCAGCTTCGGGACAGGATTAGGTTCTGGAAACACCATATATTTT. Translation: CASSFGTGLGSGNTIYF.

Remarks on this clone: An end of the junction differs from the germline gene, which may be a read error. The DNA for the CDR3 is TGTGCCAGCAGCTTTGGGACGGCGGTCCACGGCTTC. This codes for CASSFGTAVHGF. The chain links TRBV5-8 to TRBJ2-7; either TRBD1 or TRBD2 may supply D (5 bases each). Germline V gene data show CDR1 as SGHTS and CDR2 as YDEGEE. The CDR3 spans 12 residues. The whole variable domain, filled in from reference TRBV5-8 and TRBJ2-7, reads EAGVTQSPTHLIKTRGQQATLRCSPISGHTSVYWYQQALGLGLQFLLWYDEGEERNRGNFPPRFSGRQFPNYSSELNVNALELEDSALYLCASSFGTAVHGFGPGTRLTVT.

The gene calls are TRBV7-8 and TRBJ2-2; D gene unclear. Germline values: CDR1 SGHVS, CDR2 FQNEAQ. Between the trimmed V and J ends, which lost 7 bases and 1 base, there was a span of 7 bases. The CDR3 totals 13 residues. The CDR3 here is CASMIRNTGELFF. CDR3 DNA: TGTGCCAGCATGATACGGAACACCGGGGAGCTGTTTTTT.

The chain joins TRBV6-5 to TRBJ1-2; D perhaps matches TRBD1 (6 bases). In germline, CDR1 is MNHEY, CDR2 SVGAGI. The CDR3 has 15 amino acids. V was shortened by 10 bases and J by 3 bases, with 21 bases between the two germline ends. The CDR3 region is CATALGGGYYYGYTF. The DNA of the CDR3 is TGTGCCACCGCCCTGGGAGGGGGATATTACTATGGCTACACCTTC.